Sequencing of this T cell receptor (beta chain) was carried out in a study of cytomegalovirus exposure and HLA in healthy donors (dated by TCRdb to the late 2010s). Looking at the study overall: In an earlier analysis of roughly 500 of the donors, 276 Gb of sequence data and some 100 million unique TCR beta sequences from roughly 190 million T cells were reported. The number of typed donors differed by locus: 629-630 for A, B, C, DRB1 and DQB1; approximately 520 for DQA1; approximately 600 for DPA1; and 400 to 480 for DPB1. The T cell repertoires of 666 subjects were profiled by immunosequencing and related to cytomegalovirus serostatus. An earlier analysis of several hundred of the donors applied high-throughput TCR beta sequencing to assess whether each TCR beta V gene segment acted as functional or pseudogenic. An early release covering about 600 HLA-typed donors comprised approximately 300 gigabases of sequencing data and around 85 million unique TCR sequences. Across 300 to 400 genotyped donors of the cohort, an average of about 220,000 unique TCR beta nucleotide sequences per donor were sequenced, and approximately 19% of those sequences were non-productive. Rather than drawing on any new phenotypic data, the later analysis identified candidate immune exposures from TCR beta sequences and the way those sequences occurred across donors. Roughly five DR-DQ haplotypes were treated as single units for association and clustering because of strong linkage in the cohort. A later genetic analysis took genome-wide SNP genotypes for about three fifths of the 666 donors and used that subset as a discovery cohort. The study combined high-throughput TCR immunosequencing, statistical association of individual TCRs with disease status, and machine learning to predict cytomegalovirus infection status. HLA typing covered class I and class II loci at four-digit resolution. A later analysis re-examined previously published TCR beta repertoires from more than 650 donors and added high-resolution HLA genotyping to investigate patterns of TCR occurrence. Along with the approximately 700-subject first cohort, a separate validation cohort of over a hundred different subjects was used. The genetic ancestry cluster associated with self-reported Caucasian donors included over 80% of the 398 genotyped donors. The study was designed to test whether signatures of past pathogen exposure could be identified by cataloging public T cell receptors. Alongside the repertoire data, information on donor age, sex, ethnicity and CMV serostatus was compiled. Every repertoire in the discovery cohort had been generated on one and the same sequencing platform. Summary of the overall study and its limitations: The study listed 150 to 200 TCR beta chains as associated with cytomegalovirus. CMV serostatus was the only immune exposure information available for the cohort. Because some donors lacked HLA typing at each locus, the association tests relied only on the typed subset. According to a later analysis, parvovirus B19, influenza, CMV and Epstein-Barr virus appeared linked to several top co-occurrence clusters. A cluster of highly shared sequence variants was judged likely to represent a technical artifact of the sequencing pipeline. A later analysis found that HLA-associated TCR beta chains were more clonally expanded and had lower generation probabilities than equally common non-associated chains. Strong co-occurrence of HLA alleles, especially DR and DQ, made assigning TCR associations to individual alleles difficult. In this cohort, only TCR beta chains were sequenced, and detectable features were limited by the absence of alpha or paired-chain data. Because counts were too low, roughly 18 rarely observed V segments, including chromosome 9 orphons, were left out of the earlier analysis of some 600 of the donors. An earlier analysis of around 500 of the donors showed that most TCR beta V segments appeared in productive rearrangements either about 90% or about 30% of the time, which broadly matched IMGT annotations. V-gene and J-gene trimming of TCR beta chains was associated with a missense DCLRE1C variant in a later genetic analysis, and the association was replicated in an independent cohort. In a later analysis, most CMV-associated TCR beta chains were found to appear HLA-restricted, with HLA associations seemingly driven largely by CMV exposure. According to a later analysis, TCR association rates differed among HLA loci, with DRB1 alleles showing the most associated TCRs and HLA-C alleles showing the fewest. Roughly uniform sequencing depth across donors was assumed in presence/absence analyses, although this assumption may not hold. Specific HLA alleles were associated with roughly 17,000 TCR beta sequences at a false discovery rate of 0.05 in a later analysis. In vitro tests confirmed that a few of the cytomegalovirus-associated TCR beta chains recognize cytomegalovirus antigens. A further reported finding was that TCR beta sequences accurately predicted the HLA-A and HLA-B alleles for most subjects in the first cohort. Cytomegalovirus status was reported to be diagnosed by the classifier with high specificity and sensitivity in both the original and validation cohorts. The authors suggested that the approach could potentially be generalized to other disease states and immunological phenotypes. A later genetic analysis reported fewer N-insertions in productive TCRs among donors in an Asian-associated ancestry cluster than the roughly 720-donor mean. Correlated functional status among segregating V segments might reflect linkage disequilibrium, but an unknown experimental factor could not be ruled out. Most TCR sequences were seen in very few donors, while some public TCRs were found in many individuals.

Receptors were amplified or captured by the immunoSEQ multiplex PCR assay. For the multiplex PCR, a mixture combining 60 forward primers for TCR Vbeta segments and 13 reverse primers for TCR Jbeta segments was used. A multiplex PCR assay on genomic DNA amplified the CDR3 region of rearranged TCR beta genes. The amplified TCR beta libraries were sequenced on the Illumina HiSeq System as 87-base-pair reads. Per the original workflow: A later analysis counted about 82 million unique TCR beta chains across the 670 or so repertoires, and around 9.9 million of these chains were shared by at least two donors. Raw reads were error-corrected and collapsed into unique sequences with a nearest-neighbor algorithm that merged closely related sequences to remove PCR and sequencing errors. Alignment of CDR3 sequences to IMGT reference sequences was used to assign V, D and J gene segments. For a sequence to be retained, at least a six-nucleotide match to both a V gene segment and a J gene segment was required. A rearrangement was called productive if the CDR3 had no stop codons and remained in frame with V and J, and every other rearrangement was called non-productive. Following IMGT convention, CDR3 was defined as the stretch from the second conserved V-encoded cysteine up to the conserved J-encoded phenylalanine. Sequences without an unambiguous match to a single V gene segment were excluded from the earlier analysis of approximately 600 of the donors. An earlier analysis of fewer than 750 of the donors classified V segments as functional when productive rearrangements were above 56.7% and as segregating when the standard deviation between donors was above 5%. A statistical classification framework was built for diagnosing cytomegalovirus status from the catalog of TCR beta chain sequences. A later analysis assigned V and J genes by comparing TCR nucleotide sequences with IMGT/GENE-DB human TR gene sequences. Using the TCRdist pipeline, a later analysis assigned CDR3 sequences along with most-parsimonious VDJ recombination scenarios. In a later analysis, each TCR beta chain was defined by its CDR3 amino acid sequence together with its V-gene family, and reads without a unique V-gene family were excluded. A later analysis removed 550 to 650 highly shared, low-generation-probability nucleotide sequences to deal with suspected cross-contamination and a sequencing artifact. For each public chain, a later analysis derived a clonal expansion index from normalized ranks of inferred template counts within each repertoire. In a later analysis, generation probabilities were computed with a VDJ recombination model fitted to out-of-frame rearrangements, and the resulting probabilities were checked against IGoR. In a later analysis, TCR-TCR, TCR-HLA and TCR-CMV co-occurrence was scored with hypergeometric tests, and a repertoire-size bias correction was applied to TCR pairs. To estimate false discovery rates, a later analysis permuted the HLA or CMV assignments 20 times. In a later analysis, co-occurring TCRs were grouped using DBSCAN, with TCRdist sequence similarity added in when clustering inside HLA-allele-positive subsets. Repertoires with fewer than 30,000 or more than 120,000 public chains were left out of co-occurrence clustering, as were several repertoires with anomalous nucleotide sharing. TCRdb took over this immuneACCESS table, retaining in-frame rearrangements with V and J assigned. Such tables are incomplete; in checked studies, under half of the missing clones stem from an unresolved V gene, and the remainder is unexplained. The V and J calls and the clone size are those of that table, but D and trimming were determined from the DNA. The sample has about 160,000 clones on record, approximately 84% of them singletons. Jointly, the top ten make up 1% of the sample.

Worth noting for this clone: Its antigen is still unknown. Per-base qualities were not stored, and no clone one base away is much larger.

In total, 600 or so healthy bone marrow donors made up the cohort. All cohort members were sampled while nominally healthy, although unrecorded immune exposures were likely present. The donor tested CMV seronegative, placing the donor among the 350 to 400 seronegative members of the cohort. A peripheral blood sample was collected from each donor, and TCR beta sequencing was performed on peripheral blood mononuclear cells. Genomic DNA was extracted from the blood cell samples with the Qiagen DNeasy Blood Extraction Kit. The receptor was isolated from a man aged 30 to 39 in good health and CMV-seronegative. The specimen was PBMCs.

The CDR3 has the sequence CASSSGLGIYNEQFF. The DNA sequence is as follows: TGTGCCAGCAGCTCAGGACTGGGGATATACAATGAGCAGTTCTTC. Recombination joined TRBV9 with TRBJ2-1; the D gene is perhaps TRBD2, from 5 matching bases. Trimming removed 4 bases from V and 4 bases from J, leaving 15 bases between the germline ends. The CDR3 runs 15 residues from the cysteine to the phenylalanine. Kept here is only the CDR3 DNA, which spans 45 bases and is read in frame from base 1. From the germline V gene, CDR1 is SGDLS and CDR2 is YYNGEE.